This T cell receptor (beta chain) derives from a study of regulatory T cells in long-lasting Graves disease. Time point described: newly diagnosed GD, antithyroid drugs for less than 3 months. With RNA extracted from PBMCs as input, the TCR library was made. Library construction for TCR beta used iRepertoire HTBI primers and Arm-PCR of CDR3 regions. TCRdb recomputed calls from the multiplex PCR reads with MiXCR, one row per CDR3 protein. The table shows some 250,000 distinct CDR3 sequences, with around 19% occurring only once. General observations from the study: Investigators studied peripheral blood only, not thyroid tissue. Preferential use of TRBV28, TRBJ1-2 and TRBJ2-5 was seen in persistent disease.

This clonotype appeared many times. Antigen specificity is unknown. With V trimmed by 5 bases and J by 8 bases, 3 bases remained unmatched. The CDR3 sequence is 13 residues long. From germline, CDR1 is DFQATT and CDR2 SNEGSKA (reference sequence). The sample was also linked to a second study, of T cells in Graves' hyperthyroidism and ophthalmopathy. That source notes: First-round RT-PCR targeting the TCR CDR3 was performed with the HTBI primer set. The model forecast ophthalmopathy, anticipating it by a median 6.5 months before onset.

The chain links TRBV20-1 to TRBJ2-1, with 13 bases that match TRBD2. This TCR came from a woman in her 30s with Graves disease. Sequenced material: peripheral blood mononuclear cells (PBMCs), taken at new diagnosis, from a patient treated with antithyroid drugs. CDR3 in amino acids: CSAGGLAGDEQFF. For the CDR3, the DNA is TGCAGTGCTGGCGGACTAGCGGGGGATGAGCAGTTCTTC.